What follows are 8 T cell receptor beta chains derived from one specimen sequenced in a study of shared clonotypes between healthy human individuals. Profiled with immunoSEQ multiplex PCR; TCRdb holds only in-frame clones, not every one. Of about 2.2 million clones listed, roughly 93% are singletons. Cells designated naive CD8 were CD45RO-negative and were positively selected for CCR7, with terminally differentiated effector memory CD45RA+ cells excluded. Sequencing was done on a sample of naive CD8+ T cells from PBMCs. Receptors originate from a man aged 18-30 years in good health. Some clones in this sample may be carry-over from other donors' samples.

As regards this clone: The junction shows a germline mismatch at one end, possibly a read error. The CDR3 coding sequence is TGTGCCAGCAGCGTAGGGGGAACAGGACACTCCTACGAGCAGTGCTTC. Translation: CASSVGGTGHSYEQCF. The chain links TRBV9 to TRBJ2-7; tentatively, D is TRBD1 (5 bases). From germline, CDR1 is SGDLS and CDR2 YYNGEE. The CDR3 is made up of 16 amino acids.

This chain uses TRBV28 with TRBJ2-3; 10 bases map to TRBD1. Per the germline V gene, CDR1 is MDHEN and CDR2 is SYDVKM. The CDR3 has 16 residues. V trimming: 5 bases; J trimming: 4 bases; junction bases outside the gene matches: 9. Written as DNA, the CDR3 is TGTGCCAGCAGTATTCCCGGGACAGGGGTTGCAGATACGCAGTATTTT. Translating it yields CASSIPGTGVADTQYF. The variable domain in full, with the rest retrieved from reference TRBV28 and TRBJ2-3, is DVKVTQSSRYLVKRTGEKVFLECVQDMDHENMFWYRQDPGLGLRLIYFSYDVKMKEKGDIPEGYSVSREKKERFSLILESASTNQTSMYLCASSIPGTGVADTQYFGPGTRLTVL.

This chain connects TRBV5-1 to TRBJ2-7, with 8 bases lining up with TRBD1. The CDR3 runs to 16 residues. V gave up 4 bases and J gave up 0 bases; unmatched junction bases: 9. Looked up from germline, CDR1 is SGHRS and CDR2 is YFSETQ. The CDR3 spells CASSPTGTGSSYEQYF. The CDR3 bases are TGCGCCAGCAGCCCCACCGGGACAGGCAGCTCCTACGAGCAGTACTTC.

The V call is TRBV7-2, the J call TRBJ2-7; D gene ambiguous. The CDR3 length is 14 residues. In germline, CDR1 is SGHTA, CDR2 FQGNSA. V lost 4 bases, J lost 0 bases, and 10 bases lay in between. CDR3 nucleotide sequence: TGTGCCAGCAGCTACTACTCGAGCTCCTACGAGCAGTACTTC. Amino acids: CASSYYSSSYEQYF.

V and J are TRBV27 and TRBJ2-5; TRBD1 matches at 8 bases. Germline loops: CDR1 MNHEY, CDR2 SMNVEV (reference sequence). Germline trimming cut 3 bases from V and 7 bases from J; bases unmatched to any gene: 10. The CDR3 runs 15 residues. CDR3 sequence reads: CASSLTGDLGGTQYF. The CDR3, as DNA: TGTGCCAGCAGTTTGACAGGGGACCTTGGGGGGACCCAGTACTTC.

V and J are TRBV7-9 and TRBJ2-2; TRBD1 agrees at 9 bases. The germline V gene encodes CDR1 SEHNR and CDR2 FQNEAQ (reference sequence). V was clipped by 5 bases and J by 3 bases; unmatched bases: 4. CDR3 length: 15 amino acids. CDR3 nucleotide sequence: TGTGCCAGCAGCCTCCGACAGGGGGACACCGGGGAGCTGTTTTTT. It encodes CASSLRQGDTGELFF.

CDR3: CASRKPGQGYNSPLHF. The CDR3 region has the DNA TGTGCCAGCAGAAAACCGGGACAGGGTTATAATTCACCCCTCCACTTT. J is TRBJ1-6 and V is TRBV28; TRBD1 matches at 9 bases. The CDR3 sequence is 16 residues long. The ends lost 6 bases at V and 4 bases at J; junction bases unmatched: 7. Germline V gives CDR1 MDHEN, CDR2 SYDVKM.

The CDR3 protein is CASSSLSTGNSGEQFF. DNA for the CDR3: TGTGCCAGCAGTTCCCTTTCAACCGGTAATAGCGGGGAGCAGTTCTTC. The chain couples TRBV27 to TRBJ2-1, with 7 bases matching TRBD2. The V gene's germline CDR1 is MNHEY and CDR2 SMNVEV (reference sequence). With V trimmed by 4 bases and J by 10 bases, 16 bases remained unmatched. The CDR3 loop spans 16 amino acids.